This T cell receptor beta chain was obtained from a study of blood T cell repertoires in COVID-19. Study details: Material from acute and convalescent COVID-19 was sourced from the United States, Italy and Spain.

Per the study methods: Estimation of nucleated cell counts was performed using reference gene primer amplification. Profiled with immunoSEQ multiplex PCR; TCRdb holds only in-frame clones, not every one. V and J calls and clone size are given by that table; D and trimming were obtained from the DNA. Of hundreds of thousands of clones listed, 86% were seen once; the top ten hold 3.5% to 5%. The V segment lost 5 bases and the J segment 9 bases; nucleotides outside the gene matches: 1. Germline assignment: CDR1 DFQATT and CDR2 SNEGSKA (reference sequence). The CDR3 runs 10 residues. In its sample, this clone was seen once. Donors were grouped by their self-reported clinical history. Recovered Cohort 3 donors showed two negative PCRs, clearance, or symptom resolution.

J is TRBJ2-1 and V is TRBV20-1; 7 bases line up with TRBD1. Sample: PBMCs or T cells enriched from blood (not recorded which). The sequence derives from a man younger than 40 who had recovered from COVID-19. This CDR3 is CSAGTVEQFF. The DNA for the CDR3 is TGCAGTGCTGGGACAGTTGAGCAGTTCTTC.